This T cell receptor beta chain was sequenced for a study of metastatic and nonmetastatic thyroid tumors (dated by TCRdb to 2018 to 2020). For the wider study: For patients with malignant and with benign thyroid disease, the researchers compared repertoires between peripheral blood samples and tumor or nodule tissue samples.

Overall results and qualifications from the work: In both blood and tumor samples, malignant tumors were reported to have significantly higher TCR beta diversity than benign nodules.

In the germline V gene (reference sequence), CDR1 corresponds to SEHNR and CDR2 to FQNEAQ. The CDR3 measures 13 amino acids from cysteine to phenylalanine. Only CDR3 DNA remains: 39 bases, in frame from the first base. Trimming costs V 4 bases and J 5 bases, and their ends lie 8 bases apart. Of note for this clone: The specificity of this receptor is unknown. With a much larger clone just one base away, this may be a read error.

Library generation was performed with PCR. The reads were generated on an Illumina HiSeq 4000. High-throughput sequencing was used to profile the TCR beta-chain CDR3 region of every patient. From the authors' description of their analysis: The researchers built a classifier to tell apart papillary thyroid cancer patients with distant metastasis, based on CDR3 differences among clinicopathological groups. To measure repertoire diversity the researchers used the Shannon index, while the Morisita-Horn index served to gauge how similar the tumor and blood repertoires were. TCRdb reworked the public reads: Q25 trimming with fastp, MiXCR clone assembly, productive beta chains retained. TCRdb's processing, not the authors' own work, is the source of the V and J calls. Across this sample there are 35,000 to 40,000 clones, with around a sixth seen only once. The ten largest clones take up 8% to 10% of the sample.

No patient had received any treatment before thyroid surgery. The study retrospectively analysed patient clinical samples collected from about 2012 to 2019 using T-cell receptor beta sequencing. Sequencing input: tumor tissue. The chain is made from TRBV7-9 and TRBJ2-2; the D gene is unclear. This clonotype was obtained from a female donor with papillary thyroid cancer or a benign thyroid nodule (not recorded which). Some clones in this sample may be carry-over from other donors' samples. The CDR3 region: CASSYSKTGELFF. The DNA sequence is TGTGCCAGCAGCTACAGTAAAACCGGGGAGCTGTTTTTT. Reference TRBV7-9 and TRBJ2-2 proteins supply the regions before and after the CDR3; the full variable domain is: DTGVSQNPRHKITKRGQNVTFRCDPISEHNRLYWYRQTLGQGPEFLTYFQNEAQLEKSRLLSDRFSAERPKGSFSTLEIQRTEQGDSAMYLCASSYSKTGELFFGEGSRLTVL.